This T cell receptor beta chain comes out of a study of shared clonotypes between healthy human individuals. Produced via immunoSEQ multiplex PCR; TCRdb's table is partial and in-frame only. This sample has 450,000 to 500,000 clones, with approximately 84% found just once. The V end lost 3 bases, the J end lost 7 bases, and 13 bases lay between the germline ends. CDR3 length equals 14 residues. The germline V gene has CDR1 MNHNS and CDR2 SASEGT. This TCR came from a middle-aged woman in good health. Some clones in this sample may be carry-over from other donors' samples. The chain couples TRBV6-1 to TRBJ2-1; D might be TRBD1 or TRBD2, each matching 6 bases. Sequenced sample: PBMCs. The CDR3 protein is CASSDGGGGNEQFF. The CDR3 DNA sequence: TGTGCCAGCAGTGACGGGGGCGGAGGGAATGAGCAGTTCTTC.